This T cell receptor beta chain was sequenced during a study of blood T cell repertoires in COVID-19. The overall study: Sites across the United States, Italy and Spain contributed samples from acute and convalescent COVID-19. T cells, B-cell-depleted T cells, or PBMCs supplied cDNA or gDNA.

The method was immunoSEQ multiplex PCR; TCRdb's version includes in-frame clones alone and lacks a portion of them. Of approximately 530,000 clones listed, approximately 91% are singletons. This CDR3 spans 16 amino acids. V lost 5 bases, J lost 2 bases, and 7 bases stayed unmatched. Per germline, CDR1 LNHDA and CDR2 SQIVND (reference sequence). The sample holds a few counts of this clone. The source of this sequence is a woman between 45 and 60 years old with COVID-19, enrolled during active disease. The sequencing input was peripheral blood. The chain employs TRBV19 and TRBJ2-2, with 8 nucleotides matching TRBD2. This CDR3 is CASSPIAGSNTGELFF. The DNA of the CDR3 is TGTGCCAGTAGTCCGATAGCGGGAAGTAACACCGGGGAGCTGTTTTTT.